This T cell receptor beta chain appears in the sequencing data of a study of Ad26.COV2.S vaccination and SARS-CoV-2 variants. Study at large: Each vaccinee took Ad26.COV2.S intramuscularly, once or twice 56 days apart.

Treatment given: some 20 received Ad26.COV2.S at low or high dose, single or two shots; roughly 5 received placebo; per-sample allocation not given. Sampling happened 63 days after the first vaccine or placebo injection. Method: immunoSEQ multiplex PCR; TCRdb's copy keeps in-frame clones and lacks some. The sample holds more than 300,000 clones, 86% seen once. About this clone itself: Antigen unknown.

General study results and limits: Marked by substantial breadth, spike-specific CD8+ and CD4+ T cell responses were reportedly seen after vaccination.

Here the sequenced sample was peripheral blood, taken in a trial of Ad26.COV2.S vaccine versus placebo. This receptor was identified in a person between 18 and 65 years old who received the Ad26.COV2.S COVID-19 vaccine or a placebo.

The CDR3 sequence: CASSLRAPGLAVAMPTYEQYF. The CDR3 coding sequence is TGTGCCAGCAGCTTAAGGGCTCCGGGACTAGCGGTTGCTATGCCAACCTACGAGCAGTACTTC. The V gene is TRBV7-6, the J gene TRBJ2-7, with 11 bases aligning to TRBD2. There are 21 residues in the CDR3. Trimming removed 2 bases from V and 2 bases from J; junction bases left unmatched: 20. From germline, CDR1 is SGHVS and CDR2 FNYEAQ.